This T cell receptor (beta chain) was documented in a study of blood T cell repertoires in COVID-19. For the study at large: Acute-phase and convalescent COVID-19 samples originated in the United States, Italy and Spain. Sources were T cells, B-cell-depleted T cells, or PBMCs; the material itself was cDNA or gDNA.

In the authors' workflow: Reference gene primer amplification in the assay estimated nucleated cell counts. Produced via immunoSEQ multiplex PCR; TCRdb's table is partial and in-frame only. The DNA gave D and trimming, while V, J and clone size come from that table. The repertoire has some 66,000 clones, less than 85% of them found once; the top ten carry approximately 6.6%. Germline CDR1 and CDR2: LNHNV and YYDKDF (reference sequence). The V gene lost 3 bases and the J gene lost 4 bases, with 12 bases spanning the gap. This CDR3 comprises 14 residues. This chain connects TRBV15 to TRBJ1-2, with D possibly TRBD1 on 5 matching bases. The TCR originated in a man in his 60s with acute or convalescent COVID-19. Sequencing was performed on peripheral blood. Written as DNA, the CDR3 is TGTGCCACCAGCAGGCGGGGGGGGTTCTATGGCTACACCTTC. It encodes CATSRRGGFYGYTF.